These 32 T cell receptor beta chains originate from one sample sequenced in a study of blood T cell repertoires in COVID-19 (dated by TCRdb to the early 2020s). The library was built by means of the immunoSEQ multiplex PCR assay. Not all clones reach the TCRdb copy of this immuneACCESS table, which keeps in-frame sequences only. Checked studies attribute under half of the gap to unresolved V genes and leave the rest unexplained. The sample yields tens of thousands of clones; approximately 90% were counted once. Of the sample, roughly 2.2% is held by the ten largest clones. Sequencing was performed on peripheral blood. The receptors were sampled from a human donor with active COVID-19. The donor label of this sample is uncertain.

The genes are TRBV19 and TRBJ1-1; D is possibly TRBD1 (5 bases). V was clipped by 5 bases and J by 5 bases, with 12 bases between them. Germline V lookup: CDR1 LNHDA, CDR2 SQIVND (reference sequence). This CDR3 is built from 13 residues. The CDR3 DNA reads TGTGCCAGTAGTCGTCGCAAGGGGACTGAAGCTTTCTTT. Amino acid sequence: CASSRRKGTEAFF.

Here the CDR3 reads CSVGAGDEKLFF. In DNA form, the CDR3 reads TGCAGCGTTGGGGCAGGGGATGAAAAACTGTTTTTT. This sequence joins TRBV29-1 and TRBJ1-4, with D perhaps matching TRBD1 (6 bases). V lost 4 bases, J lost 6 bases, and 9 bases lay in between. Looked up from germline, CDR1 is SQVTM and CDR2 is ANQGSEA. This CDR3 is 12 amino acids long.

The V gene is TRBV15, the J gene TRBJ1-5; 8 nucleotides agree with TRBD1. The CDR3 is 14 amino acids. Germline V gene sequence: CDR1 LNHNV, CDR2 YYDKDF (reference sequence). The trim removed 5 bases at V and 7 bases at J, leaving 7 bases unmatched. CDR3 protein: CATSARQGNQPQHF. CDR3 coding DNA: TGTGCCACCAGCGCTCGACAGGGGAACCAGCCCCAGCATTTT. The variable domain in full, with the rest retrieved from reference TRBV15 and TRBJ1-5, is DAMVIQNPRYQVTQFGKPVTLSCSQTLNHNVMYWYQQKSSQAPKLLFHYYDKDFNNEADTPDNFQSRRPNTSFCFLDIRSPGLGDTAMYLCATSARQGNQPQHFGDGTRLSIL.

The chain couples TRBV27 to TRBJ2-1, with 8 nucleotides matching TRBD1. CDR3 length: 14 residues. Germline V lookup: CDR1 MNHEY, CDR2 SMNVEV (reference sequence). V was pared by 8 bases and J by 3 bases, with 6 bases of the junction left unmatched. The CDR3 nucleotides are TGTGCCAGCCACAGGGGGGCAAACTACAATGAGCAGTTCTTC. It encodes CASHRGANYNEQFF.

The chain couples TRBV9 to TRBJ2-1, with TRBD2 identical over 11 bases. Germline assignment: CDR1 SGDLS and CDR2 YYNGEE. CDR3 size: 16 residues. The ends lost 0 bases at V and 7 bases at J; junction bases unmatched: 6. CDR3 protein: CASSVDLAGGLNEQFF. CDR3 in DNA: TGTGCCAGCAGCGTAGATTTAGCGGGGGGGCTAAATGAGCAGTTCTTC.

The chain links TRBV4-1 to TRBJ1-3, with a weak D call TRBD1 (5 bases). The germline gives CDR1 MGHRA, CDR2 YSYEKL. The length of the CDR3 is 15 residues. Trimming left V 0 bases short and J 2 bases short, with 8 bases between. The DNA of the CDR3 is TGCGCCAGCAGCCAAGATGGAGGGGCTGGAAACACCATATATTTT. Amino acids: CASSQDGGAGNTIYF.

The chain has TRBV19 and TRBJ1-5; TRBD1 might be the D (6 bases). Per the germline V gene, CDR1 is LNHDA and CDR2 is SQIVND (reference sequence). This CDR3 spans 15 amino acids. V was pared by 5 bases and J by 3 bases, with 14 bases between. The CDR3 DNA reads as TGTGCCAGTAGTCGGGGGGGCGGCCACAATCAGCCCCAGCATTTT. This encodes CASSRGGGHNQPQHF.

V and J are TRBV11-2 and TRBJ2-7, with D perhaps matching TRBD1 (7 bases). The CDR3 runs 17 residues. V lost 8 bases, J lost 1 base, and 24 bases lay in between. Germline V gene data show CDR1 as SGHAT and CDR2 as FQNNGV. CDR3 nucleotide sequence: TGTGCCAGCGGGCCATACCCGCGGGGCAGGGGGTCCTACGAGCAGTACTTC. This encodes CASGPYPRGRGSYEQYF.

The chain joins TRBV6-6 to TRBJ2-7; 8 bases are a match to TRBD1. Germline CDR1 reads MNHNY; CDR2 reads SVGAGI (reference sequence). Trimming at V came to 7 bases and at J to 3 bases, leaving 8 bases not matched to a gene. The CDR3 is 14 residues long. CDR3 residues: CASTPSGQVYEQYF. CDR3 nucleotide sequence: TGTGCCAGCACCCCGTCGGGACAGGTCTACGAGCAGTACTTC.

The chain uses TRBV24-1 and TRBJ1-5; D gene unclear. Trimming left V 4 bases short and J 4 bases short, with 4 bases between. This CDR3 has 12 residues. Looked up from germline, CDR1 is KGHDR and CDR2 is SFDVKD. For the CDR3, the DNA is TGTGCCACCAGTGACCCGAATCAGCCCCAGCATTTT. Translated, it gives CATSDPNQPQHF.

This sequence joins TRBV7-2 and TRBJ1-3, with TRBD1 as a possible D gene (5 bases). Trimming took 3 bases from V and 2 from J, leaving 14 bases between them. Germline V CDR1 and CDR2: SGHTA, FQGNSA. The CDR3 has 16 residues. The CDR3 coding sequence is TGTGCCAGCAGCTTTTCACCCAGGGTTCCTGGAAACACCATATATTTT. Translating it yields CASSFSPRVPGNTIYF.

The chain couples TRBV7-9 to TRBJ2-7; D is perhaps TRBD1 (5 bases). V shed 1 base and J shed 6 bases, with 19 bases lying between them. There are 16 residues in the CDR3. Germline assignment: CDR1 SEHNR and CDR2 FQNEAQ (reference sequence). CDR3 sequence: CASSLGQSYEPGEQYF. In DNA, the CDR3 is TGTGCCAGCAGCTTAGGACAGTCCTACGAGCCCGGCGAGCAGTACTTC.

The chain is built from TRBV18 and TRBJ1-2; 8 bases map to TRBD1. CDR3 size: 17 residues. The germline CDR1 and CDR2 sequences are KGHSH and LQKENI. V gave up 0 bases and J gave up 4 bases; unmatched junction bases: 10. The CDR3 here is CASSPPIPGGAGYGYTF. The CDR3 DNA is TGTGCCAGCTCACCACCGATCCCAGGGGGCGCCGGCTATGGCTACACCTTC.

The chain links TRBV3-1 (or the pseudogene TRBV3-2) to TRBJ2-3, with TRBD2 identical over 11 bases. The CDR3 spans 16 residues. Germline CDR1 and CDR2: LGHDT and YNNKEL (reference sequence). V dropped 4 bases and J dropped 8; count of bases not matched to a gene: 11. CDR3 coding DNA: TGTGCCAGCAGCCGGGGGTCTAGCGGGGGGCGGGCTACGCAGTATTTT. Protein: CASSRGSSGGRATQYF.

A few counts support this clone. This chain links TRBV21-1 with TRBJ1-1; the DNA was not used to check the table's D call, TRBD1. TRBV21-1 is assigned pseudogene status. The CDR3 is 14 residues long. The chain's CDR3 is CASSMYRGNTEAFF. CDR3 nucleotides: TGTGCCAGCAGCATGTACAGGGGGAACACTGAAGCTTTCTTT.

This clone occurred a few times. This chain connects TRBV5-4 to TRBJ1-2; tentative D call: TRBD1 (5 bases). The germline V gene encodes CDR1 SGHNT and CDR2 YYREEE (reference sequence). V lost 2 bases, J lost 4 bases, and 9 bases lay in between. This CDR3 is built from 13 residues. Here the CDR3 reads CASSLKGPYGYTF. The CDR3 nucleotides are TGTGCCAGCAGCTTAAAGGGGCCCTATGGCTACACCTTC.

The rearrangement uses TRBV9 and TRBJ1-1; D gene unclear. The V gene's germline CDR1 is SGDLS and CDR2 YYNGEE. The CDR3 has 19 residues. V lost 1 base to trimming and J lost 5 bases, with 27 bases between them. The CDR3 DNA reads as TGTGCCAGCAGCGTATTTTCCCGGGTGGGCAGCGGAAGTGGTACTGAAGCTTTCTTT. Its protein is CASSVFSRVGSGSGTEAFF.

This chain links TRBV7-8 with TRBJ1-1; D is undetermined. Germline CDR1 SGHVS, CDR2 FQNEAQ. The CDR3 covers 13 residues. The V gene lost 3 bases and the J gene lost 1 base, with 6 bases spanning the gap. The CDR3 region is CASSFVQNTEAFF. The CDR3 nucleotides are TGTGCCAGCAGCTTTGTCCAGAACACTGAAGCTTTCTTT.

The chain couples TRBV18 to TRBJ1-1; a possible D gene is TRBD1 (6 bases). This CDR3 is 13 amino acids long. The germline gives CDR1 KGHSH, CDR2 LQKENI. Trimming pared 2 bases from V and 5 bases from J, leaving 9 bases between. In DNA form, the CDR3 reads TGTGCCAGCTCACCAGGGGGCAGAACTGAAGCTTTCTTT. This codes for CASSPGGRTEAFF.

This rearrangement joins TRBV6-5 to TRBJ2-5; D is undetermined. Trimming left V 7 bases short and J 4 bases short, with 13 bases between. The CDR3 has 13 residues. Germline V gene data show CDR1 as MNHEY and CDR2 as SVGAGI. The CDR3 nucleotides read TGTGCCAGCACCCCCGGAGTTCGAGAGACCCAGTACTTC. Translation: CASTPGVRETQYF.

The CDR3 DNA sequence: TGTGCCACCCGGGTGGTAGCGGGGGAGTACGAGCAGTACTTC. Its protein is CATRVVAGEYEQYF. The chain combines TRBV6-5 with TRBJ2-7; 9 positions agree with TRBD2. V was pared by 10 bases and J by 4 bases, with 11 bases of the junction left unmatched. This CDR3 is built from 14 residues. Germline values: CDR1 MNHEY, CDR2 SVGAGI.

This clone was observed a single time. This chain uses TRBV3-1 (or the pseudogene TRBV3-2) with TRBJ1-5; D gene unclear. V lost 4 bases to trimming and J lost 1 base, with 2 bases between them. Germline CDR1 reads LGHDT; CDR2 reads YNNKEL (reference sequence). The CDR3 sequence is 12 residues long. The CDR3 DNA reads as TGTGCCAGCAGCCCGAGCAATCAGCCCCAGCATTTT. Protein sequence: CASSPSNQPQHF.

The chain is built from TRBV6-5 and TRBJ2-7, with D possibly being TRBD1 (7 bases). There are 12 residues in the CDR3. The ends were cut back, 6 bases at V and 7 bases at J, with 13 bases in the middle. CDR1 MNHEY and CDR2 SVGAGI come from the germline V gene. The CDR3 here is CASRAPGGEQYF. The CDR3 coding sequence is TGTGCCAGCAGGGCACCAGGGGGGGAGCAGTACTTC.

This rearrangement joins TRBV3-1 (or the pseudogene TRBV3-2) to TRBJ1-6; 8 bases are shared with TRBD1. The CDR3 is 16 amino acids. Germline V lookup: CDR1 LGHDT, CDR2 YNNKEL (reference sequence). V shed 1 base, J shed 8 bases, and the junction held 7 bases outside the gene matches. DNA for the CDR3: TGTGCCAGCAGCCAAGGGACAGGGCCGTCGCATTCACCCCTCCACTTT. It encodes CASSQGTGPSHSPLHF.

V gene TRBV6-6 combines with J gene TRBJ1-1, with 7 bases aligning to TRBD1. The CDR3 length is 15 residues. V lost 6 bases and J lost 1; bases outside the gene matches: 8. Per the germline V gene, CDR1 is MNHNY and CDR2 is SVGAGI (reference sequence). As DNA, the CDR3 is TGTGCCAGCAGCCGCGACAGGGAAGGGAACACTGAAGCTTTCTTT. Protein: CASSRDREGNTEAFF.

The J gene is TRBJ2-7, the V gene TRBV7-9, with 8 bases matching TRBD2. Germline-derived CDR1 and CDR2 are SEHNR and FQNEAQ (reference sequence). This CDR3 is built from 16 residues. V dropped 0 bases and J dropped 3; count of bases not matched to a gene: 7. CDR3 nucleotide sequence: TGTGCCAGCAGCTTAGCGCTAAGTGGGACTAGCTACGAGCAGTACTTC. Protein sequence: CASSLALSGTSYEQYF.

This clone was counted a single time. V is TRBV2 and J is TRBJ2-7, with 11 bases identical to TRBD2. The CDR3 has 15 residues. In germline, CDR1 is SNHLY, CDR2 FYNNEI. The junction had 5 bases not matched to a gene; V was cut back by 3 bases and J by 4 bases. The chain's CDR3 is CASSEVAGGKYEQYF. The CDR3 coding sequence is TGTGCCAGCAGTGAGGTAGCGGGGGGGAAATACGAGCAGTACTTC.

The CDR3 loop reads CASSQEETASYEQYF. In DNA form, the CDR3 reads TGCGCCAGCAGCCAAGAGGAGACGGCCTCCTACGAGCAGTACTTC. The rearrangement joins TRBV4-1 to TRBJ2-7, with D uncertain. This CDR3 contains 15 residues. V lost 0 bases and J 0 bases, leaving 9 bases between the germline ends. The germline V gene encodes CDR1 MGHRA and CDR2 YSYEKL.

The chain couples TRBV5-4 to TRBJ1-6; weak D call: TRBD1 (5 bases). With 0 bases removed from V and 6 bases from J, the gap between germline ends came to 13 bases. The CDR3 covers 16 residues. Germline assignment: CDR1 SGHNT and CDR2 YYREEE (reference sequence). The CDR3 nucleotides are TGTGCCAGCAGCTTGGCCTACGACAGTCCTAATTCACCCCTCCACTTT. Protein product: CASSLAYDSPNSPLHF.

The J gene is TRBJ1-1, the V gene TRBV18; D not certain. Germline V gene sequence: CDR1 KGHSH, CDR2 LQKENI. Between the trimmed V and J ends, which lost 6 bases and 3 bases, there was a span of 14 bases. The CDR3 extends over 14 amino acids. CDR3 bases: TGTGCCAGCTCCCGCCAGGACTTAGACACTGAAGCTTTCTTT. It translates to CASSRQDLDTEAFF.

This chain uses TRBV5-5 with TRBJ2-4, with TRBD1 identical over 7 bases. The CDR3 extends over 14 amino acids. With 0 bases clipped from V and 7 bases from J, the junction kept 4 bases outside the gene matches. The germline V gene has CDR1 SGHKS and CDR2 YYEKEE (reference sequence). The CDR3 is CASSLGLDRNIQYF. CDR3 bases: TGTGCCAGCAGCTTGGGCCTGGACAGGAACATTCAGTACTTC.

The chain uses TRBV5-1 and TRBJ2-5; 9 bases fit TRBD1. The CDR3 has 17 amino acids. CDR1 and CDR2 (germline): SGHRS, YFSETQ. Trimming cost V 3 bases and J 5 bases; bases outside gene matches: 14. The CDR3 coding sequence is TGCGCCAGCAGCTCATCCTCCGGGACAGGGTTTCTGGAGACCCAGTACTTC. Translating gives CASSSSSGTGFLETQYF.